The entry that follows covers one TCR beta chain sequence. Its binding antigen is unknown. Base quality data are lacking; no much larger clone is found one base away. This entry comes from a study of blood T cell repertoires in COVID-19 (dated by TCRdb to about 2020). For the wider study: Samples covering the acute and convalescent phases of COVID-19 were provided by collaborators in the United States, Italy and Spain. The repertoires were released in a freely available public database intended as a resource for research on the immune response to SARS-CoV-2. Deeply sampled blood TCRbeta repertoires from subjects exposed to, actively infected with, or recovered from COVID-19 were included in the dataset. Sample metadata almost always included a de-identified subject ID, COVID-19 status, age in years and sex. The prospective study material was composed of cDNA or gDNA derived from T cells, B-cell-depleted T cells, or PBMCs. Samples came from the ongoing ImmuneRACE study (first 160 participants) plus 1,254 subjects from 6 global collaborators. Where available, HLA class I and class II types were taken from metadata supplied by the sample provider and were not determined by assay-based typing.

In Seattle, one collaborating source enrolled patients while the infection was active and tracked those patients longitudinally over the course of disease. Collaborating institutions collected whole blood in K2EDTA tubes following their own protocols. For TCRbeta analysis, collaborators shipped samples as frozen whole blood, isolated PBMCs, or DNA extracted from either of those sample types. TCRbeta CDR3 regions were amplified from genomic DNA by means of the immunoSEQ Assay, a bias-controlled multiplex PCR. In the authors' own workflow: The number of nucleated cells in each sample was estimated from the amplification of reference gene primers within the assay. To quantify the absolute abundance of each unique TCRbeta CDR3 rearrangement, sequence reads were collapsed and filtered. For each sample, productive Simpson clonality was calculated as the square root of Simpson's diversity index over productive rearrangements. The source is immuneACCESS, and TCRdb retained only in-frame sequences with V and J called. Part of the clones is not carried over; for the studies checked, unresolved V genes explain less than half of this, and the remainder is unexplained. The V and J calls and clone size are taken from that table; D and trimming were inferred from the DNA. This sample lists around 190,000 clones; around nine tenths were detected once. Of the sample, about 18% is held by the ten largest clones.

The V end gives up 3 bases and the J end 6 bases, leaving 10 bases in the junction not matched to a gene. The CDR3 numbers 15 residues from cysteine through phenylalanine. The retained sequence is limited to the CDR3, 45 bases, with the frame set at the first base. Looking up the germline V gene (reference sequence) yields CDR1 SGHNT and CDR2 YYREEE. The paper's findings and limits, for the study overall: Clinical and demographic metadata were provided uncurated, with the amount varying by source and participant.

What was sequenced was peripheral blood. This clonotype was obtained from a middle-aged man with COVID-19, enrolled during active disease. The chain uses TRBV5-4 and TRBJ2-7, with 9 bases aligning to TRBD2. CDR3 loop: CASSYLTGTSSEQYF. Read as DNA, the sequence is TGTGCCAGCAGCTACCTGACCGGGACTAGCTCCGAGCAGTACTTC.